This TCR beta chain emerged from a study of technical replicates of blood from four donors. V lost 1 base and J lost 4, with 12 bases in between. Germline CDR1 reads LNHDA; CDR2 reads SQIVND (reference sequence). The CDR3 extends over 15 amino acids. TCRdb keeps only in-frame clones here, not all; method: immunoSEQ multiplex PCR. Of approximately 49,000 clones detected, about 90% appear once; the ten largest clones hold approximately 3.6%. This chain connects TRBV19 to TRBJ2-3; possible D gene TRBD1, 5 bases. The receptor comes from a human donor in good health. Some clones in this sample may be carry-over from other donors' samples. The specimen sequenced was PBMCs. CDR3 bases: TGTGCCAGTAGTATAGGGCAGGGCTGGGCAGATACGCAGTATTTT. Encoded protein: CASSIGQGWADTQYF.